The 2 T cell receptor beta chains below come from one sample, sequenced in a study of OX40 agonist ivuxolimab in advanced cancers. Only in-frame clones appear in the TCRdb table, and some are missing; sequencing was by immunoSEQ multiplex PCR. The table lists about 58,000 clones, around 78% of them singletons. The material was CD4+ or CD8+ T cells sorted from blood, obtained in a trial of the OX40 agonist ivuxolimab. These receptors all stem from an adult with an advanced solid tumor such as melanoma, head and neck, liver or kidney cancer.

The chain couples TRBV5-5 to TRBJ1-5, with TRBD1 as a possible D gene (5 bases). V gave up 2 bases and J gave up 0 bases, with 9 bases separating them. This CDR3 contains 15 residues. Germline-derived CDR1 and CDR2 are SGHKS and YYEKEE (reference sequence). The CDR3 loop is CASSFGGYSNQPQHF. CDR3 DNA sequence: TGTGCCAGCAGCTTCGGGGGTTATAGCAATCAGCCCCAGCATTTT.

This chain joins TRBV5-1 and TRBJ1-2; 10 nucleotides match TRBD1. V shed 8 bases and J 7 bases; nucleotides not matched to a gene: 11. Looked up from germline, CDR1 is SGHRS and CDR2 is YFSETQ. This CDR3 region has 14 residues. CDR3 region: CASQQGTGDLGYTF. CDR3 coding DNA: TGCGCCAGTCAGCAGGGGACAGGGGATCTTGGCTACACCTTC.